The 19 T cell receptor beta chains listed next were all sequenced from one sample in a study of T cell responses to AZD1222 COVID-19 vaccine. The data were produced by immunoSEQ multiplex PCR, yet TCRdb's version contains in-frame clones alone and is incomplete. The sample gives about 90,000 clones, roughly 87% of which show up once; approximately 5.5% is in the top ten. The material sequenced was peripheral blood, taken on day 0 of AZD1222 vaccination. These receptors were collected from an adult in good health.

This rearrangement joins TRBV28 to TRBJ2-1; 14 nucleotides agree with TRBD2. The CDR3 spans 16 residues. CDR1 is MDHEN, CDR2 SYDVKM, per germline. V shed 6 bases, J shed 7 bases, and the junction held 8 bases outside the gene matches. CDR3 DNA: TGTGCCAGCAGCCTACCCGGGACTAGCGGGAGAAATGAGCAGTTCTTC. Translation gives CASSLPGTSGRNEQFF.

The chain is built from TRBV15 and TRBJ1-5; no clear D. Germline V gene lookup returns CDR1 LNHNV and CDR2 YYDKDF (reference sequence). The CDR3 extends over 13 amino acids. V gave up 2 bases and J gave up 4 bases, with 6 bases separating them. The CDR3 nucleotides read TGTGCCACCAGCAGATACACAAATCAGCCCCAGCATTTT. This gives the protein CATSRYTNQPQHF.

V is TRBV5-4 and J is TRBJ2-6; D is undetermined. CDR1 and CDR2 (germline): SGHNT, YYREEE (reference sequence). The length of the CDR3 is 16 residues. Trimming removed 4 bases from V and 0 bases from J, with 11 bases in between. In nucleotides, the CDR3 is TGTGCCAGCAGCCCCACCCATGGCTCTGGGGCCAACGTCCTGACTTTC. Translating gives CASSPTHGSGANVLTF.

V gene TRBV5-4 combines with J gene TRBJ2-1, with 8 bases fitting TRBD1. V was pared by 3 bases and J by 7 bases, with 3 bases of the junction left unmatched. The CDR3 runs 13 residues. The germline gives CDR1 SGHNT, CDR2 YYREEE (reference sequence). CDR3 sequence reads: CASSSRTGNEQFF. CDR3 in DNA: TGTGCCAGCAGCTCGCGGACAGGGAATGAGCAGTTCTTC.

The table lists this clone with a count of one. The chain carries TRBV5-8 and TRBJ2-1, with 10 bases fitting TRBD1. Germline-derived CDR1 and CDR2 are SGHTS and YDEGEE. The CDR3 runs 20 residues. The junction had 21 bases not matched to a gene; V was cut back by 0 bases and J by 9 bases. This CDR3 reads CASSLAGGTGAWKEDGEQFF. The DNA for the CDR3 is TGTGCCAGCAGCTTGGCCGGGGGGACAGGGGCTTGGAAGGAGGATGGTGAGCAGTTCTTC.

The table lists this clone with a count of one. The CDR3 bases are TGTGCCAGCAGTCTAGATAGCCTTGAAGCTTTCTTT. It specifies CASSLDSLEAFF. The V gene is TRBV7-9, the J gene TRBJ1-1; D remains ambiguous. Germline loops: CDR1 SEHNR, CDR2 FQNEAQ (reference sequence). V lost 6 bases and J lost 7, with 12 bases in between. The CDR3 consists of 12 residues. Supplemented by reference TRBV7-9 and TRBJ1-1, the full variable domain reads DTGVSQNPRHKITKRGQNVTFRCDPISEHNRLYWYRQTLGQGPEFLTYFQNEAQLEKSRLLSDRFSAERPKGSFSTLEIQRTEQGDSAMYLCASSLDSLEAFFGQGTRLTVV.

The V and J genes are TRBV4-1 and TRBJ2-2; D is unclear. The CDR3 length is 14 residues. Germline CDR1 reads MGHRA; CDR2 reads YSYEKL. V was cut by 0 bases and J by 6 bases, with 8 bases left in between. The CDR3 loop is CASSQDSVPGELFF. Here the CDR3 DNA reads TGCGCCAGCAGCCAAGATTCGGTACCCGGGGAGCTGTTTTTT.

The chain employs TRBV9 and TRBJ2-5; 7 bases line up with TRBD1. The CDR3 is 17 amino acids. The J segment lost 5 bases and the V segment lost 0 bases, leaving 13 bases of the junction unmatched. Germline V CDR1 and CDR2: SGDLS, YYNGEE. CDR3 bases: TGTGCCAGCAGCGTAGGCCGGGACAGCCCCAGAAGGGAGACCCAGTACTTC. Protein: CASSVGRDSPRRETQYF.

The rearrangement joins TRBV27 to TRBJ1-5; 8 nucleotides align to TRBD1. The V gene end was trimmed by 8 bases and the J gene end by 4 bases; junction bases not matched to a gene: 13. Germline-derived CDR1 and CDR2 are MNHEY and SMNVEV (reference sequence). CDR3 size: 16 residues. The CDR3 DNA follows: TGTGCCAGCTCAAAAGGGCCGACAGGGGTAAATCAGCCCCAGCATTTT. Translating it yields CASSKGPTGVNQPQHF.

The chain couples TRBV19 to TRBJ2-7; 8 nucleotides match TRBD2. Germline V gene data show CDR1 as LNHDA and CDR2 as SQIVND (reference sequence). This CDR3 has 14 residues. Trimming at V came to 4 bases and at J to 2 bases, leaving 4 bases not matched to a gene. In DNA, the CDR3 is TGTGCCAGTAGTAAGACTAGCGACCCCTACGAGCAGTACTTC. It specifies CASSKTSDPYEQYF.

V usage is TRBV6-5 and J usage is TRBJ1-1; D is possibly TRBD1 (6 bases). Germline lookup yields CDR1 MNHEY and CDR2 SVGAGI. CDR3 length: 14 amino acids. Deletions cut 7 bases from V and 1 base from J, with 13 bases between. The CDR3 loop reads CASTLDSANTEAFF. DNA for the CDR3: TGTGCCAGCACTTTGGACAGTGCGAACACTGAAGCTTTCTTT.

The gene calls are TRBV3-1 (or the pseudogene TRBV3-2) and TRBJ1-5; D remains unclear. The CDR3 has 13 residues. Germline V CDR1 and CDR2: LGHDT, YNNKEL (reference sequence). V was clipped by 4 bases and J by 5 bases, with 9 bases between them. The CDR3 DNA sequence: TGTGCCAGCAGCCCCACAGAGGATCAGCCCCAGCATTTT. It translates to CASSPTEDQPQHF.

The chain recombines TRBV7-3 with TRBJ2-2, with unresolved D. Trimming pared 5 bases from V and 4 bases from J, leaving 14 bases between. CDR1 is SGHTA and CDR2 is FQGTGA in the germline V gene. The CDR3 runs to 15 residues. For the CDR3, the DNA is TGTGCCAGCAGCCCAACCCGACCCGGCACCGGGGAGCTGTTTTTT. Protein product: CASSPTRPGTGELFF.

The chain has TRBV27 and TRBJ1-1; D is possibly TRBD1 (5 bases). Deletions cut 3 bases from V and 1 base from J, with 12 bases between. Germline-derived CDR1 and CDR2 are MNHEY and SMNVEV (reference sequence). CDR3 length equals 15 residues. The CDR3 DNA is TGTGCCAGCAGTTTCGGTTGGGGGGGGAACACTGAAGCTTTCTTT. The encoded protein is CASSFGWGGNTEAFF.

The chain links TRBV7-9 to TRBJ1-2; 7 nucleotides line up with TRBD1. V lost 5 bases, J lost 3 bases, and 12 bases stayed unmatched. The length of the CDR3 is 16 residues. Germline V gives CDR1 SEHNR, CDR2 FQNEAQ (reference sequence). The CDR3 reads CASSQGQQTLYYGYTF. As DNA, the CDR3 is TGTGCCAGCAGCCAGGGACAGCAAACCCTCTACTATGGCTACACCTTC.

The chain uses TRBV7-9 and TRBJ1-3; D remains ambiguous. Germline CDR1 SEHNR, CDR2 FQNEAQ (reference sequence). Trimming left V 3 bases short and J 4 bases short, with 7 bases between. This CDR3 region has 13 residues. CDR3 protein: CASSFKGGNTIYF. The CDR3 DNA follows: TGTGCCAGCAGCTTTAAAGGCGGAAACACCATATATTTT.

The chain employs TRBV24-1 and TRBJ1-1, with TRBD1 matching over 7 bases. Germline CDR1 is KGHDR and CDR2 is SFDVKD. J was trimmed by 11 bases and V by 6 bases; bases with no gene match: 8. The length of the CDR3 is 12 residues. The CDR3 sequence: CATSRGLGLAFF. The CDR3, as DNA: TGTGCCACCAGTAGGGGGCTCGGTTTGGCTTTCTTT.

The chain employs TRBV7-6 and TRBJ2-7; TRBD2 matches 15 bases. The length of the CDR3 is 18 residues. J gave up 0 bases and V 5 bases, and 8 bases lay outside the gene matches. CDR1 is SGHVS and CDR2 is FNYEAQ in the germline V gene. CDR3 sequence: CASSRGLAGGLSSYEQYF. CDR3 bases: TGTGCCAGCAGCCGGGGACTAGCGGGAGGCCTAAGCTCCTACGAGCAGTACTTC.

The chain is built from TRBV5-1 and TRBJ1-1; weak D call: TRBD1 (5 bases). Germline CDR1 is SGHRS and CDR2 is YFSETQ. The CDR3 is 15 residues long. Trimming left V 4 bases short and J 3 bases short, with 16 bases between. As DNA, the CDR3 is TGCGCCAGCAGCCCCGGATCAGGGACCCACACTGAAGCTTTCTTT. It yields the protein CASSPGSGTHTEAFF.